Below, 5 T cell receptor beta chains from the same sample are listed, as sequenced in a study of shared clonotypes between healthy human individuals. Some clones are missing from TCRdb's copy, which holds only in-frame ones; the method was immunoSEQ multiplex PCR. The data contain more than 450,000 clones, 75% to 85% of them seen just once; the ten biggest clones take up roughly 13%. The sample consisted of PBMCs. These receptor sequences come from a woman aged 40 to 50 in good health. Some clones in this sample may be carry-over from other donors' samples.

The genes are TRBV4-1 and TRBJ1-1; D uncertain. Trimming removed 1 base at V and 1 base at J, with 10 bases between. The CDR3 covers 15 residues. CDR1 and CDR2 (germline): MGHRA, YSYEKL. This CDR3 reads CASSQGTSGNTEAFF. CDR3 bases: TGCGCCAGCAGCCAAGGGACTTCAGGGAACACTGAAGCTTTCTTT.

The chain recombines TRBV7-9 with TRBJ1-1; possibly TRBD1 for D (5 bases). CDR3 length equals 12 residues. CDR1 is SEHNR, CDR2 FQNEAQ, per germline (reference sequence). V was pared by 5 bases and J by 7 bases, with 11 bases between. The CDR3 reads CASSRDRLEAFF. For the CDR3, the DNA is TGTGCCAGCAGCCGGGACCGCCTTGAAGCTTTCTTT.

The V gene is TRBV19, the J gene TRBJ2-5; D gene uncertain. CDR1 and CDR2 from the germline V gene are LNHDA and SQIVND (reference sequence). The CDR3 extends over 14 amino acids. Trimming left V 2 bases short and J 1 base short, with 8 bases between. Written as DNA, the CDR3 is TGTGCCAGTAGTATACAGGCAGTCCAAGAGACCCAGTACTTC. It codes for CASSIQAVQETQYF.

J is TRBJ1-1 and V is TRBV6-6, with 9 nucleotides matching TRBD1. J lost 8 bases, V lost 5 bases, and 3 bases had no gene match. This CDR3 contains 12 residues. Germline CDR1 reads MNHNY; CDR2 reads SVGAGI (reference sequence). The CDR3 nucleotides are TGTGCCAGCAGTCCCGGGACAGGGGAAGCTTTCTTT. This sequence encodes CASSPGTGEAFF.

This clone was detected only a few times. The chain carries TRBV6-1 and TRBJ1-5; unclear D gene. This CDR3 is 13 amino acids long. Germline V CDR1 and CDR2: MNHNS, SASEGT. With 6 bases removed from V and 3 bases from J, the gap between germline ends came to 9 bases. CDR3 nucleotides: TGTGCCAGCAGCGATAGCTACAATCAGCCCCAGCATTTT. This sequence encodes CASSDSYNQPQHF.